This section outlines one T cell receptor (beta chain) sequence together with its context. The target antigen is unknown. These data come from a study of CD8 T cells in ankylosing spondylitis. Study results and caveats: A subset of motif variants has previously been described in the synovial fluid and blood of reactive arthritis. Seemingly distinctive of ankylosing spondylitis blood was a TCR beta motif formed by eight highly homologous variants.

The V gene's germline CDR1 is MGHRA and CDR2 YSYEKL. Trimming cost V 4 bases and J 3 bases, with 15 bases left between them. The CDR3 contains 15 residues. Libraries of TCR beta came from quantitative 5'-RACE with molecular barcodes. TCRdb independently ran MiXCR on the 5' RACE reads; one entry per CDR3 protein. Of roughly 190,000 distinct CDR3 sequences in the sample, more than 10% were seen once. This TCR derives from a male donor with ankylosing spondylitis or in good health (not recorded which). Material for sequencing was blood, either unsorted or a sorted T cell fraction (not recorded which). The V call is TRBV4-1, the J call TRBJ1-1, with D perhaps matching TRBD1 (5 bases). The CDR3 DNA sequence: TGCGCCAGCAGCCTCCCGCCTACGGGGCACACTGAAGCTTTCTTT. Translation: CASSLPPTGHTEAFF.